This T cell receptor beta chain was sequenced for a study of CD8 T cells in Susac syndrome. General study findings and limits: Regarding the TCR sequencing and HLA analysis, the study admitted that a relatively small number of individuals were involved.

Comment on this clonotype: As yet, its antigen is unknown.

When the RNA was reverse transcribed, random hexamers were used with an input of about 0.5 to 1 ug. immunoSEQ multiplex PCR amplified TCR beta CDR3 across 54 Vbeta, 13 Jbeta. Each CDR3 protein is one row after TCRdb ran MiXCR on the immunoSEQ multiplex PCR reads. The sample lists 150,000 to 200,000 distinct CDR3 sequences, 90% to 95% occurring once. CD8+ and CD4+ T cells from blood underwent TCR beta sequencing. This CDR3 region has 15 residues. V lost 3 bases and J lost 2, with 10 bases in between. The germline gives CDR1 MDHEN, CDR2 SYDVKM. The rearrangement uses TRBV28 and TRBJ1-4; weak D call: TRBD1 (5 bases). Sequencing was performed on CD4+ T cells from PBMCs. This receptor was identified in a human donor with Susac syndrome. Here the CDR3 DNA reads TGTGCCAGCAGTTTCGGGGGACGGACTAATGAAAAACTGTTTTTT. It specifies CASSFGGRTNEKLFF.